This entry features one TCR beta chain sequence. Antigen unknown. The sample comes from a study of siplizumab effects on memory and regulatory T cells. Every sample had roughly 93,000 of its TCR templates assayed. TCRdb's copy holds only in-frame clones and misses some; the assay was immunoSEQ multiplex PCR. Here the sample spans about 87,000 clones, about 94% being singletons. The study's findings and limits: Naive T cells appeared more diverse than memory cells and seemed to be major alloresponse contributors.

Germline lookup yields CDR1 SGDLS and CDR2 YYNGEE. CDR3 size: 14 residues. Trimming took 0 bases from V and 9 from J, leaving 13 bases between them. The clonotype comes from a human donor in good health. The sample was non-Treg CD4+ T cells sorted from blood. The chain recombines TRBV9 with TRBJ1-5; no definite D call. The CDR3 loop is CASSVEVSAGPQHF. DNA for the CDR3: TGTGCCAGCAGCGTAGAAGTTTCGGCGGGGCCCCAGCATTTT. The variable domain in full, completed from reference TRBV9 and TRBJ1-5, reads DSGVTQTPKHLITATGQRVTLRCSPRSGDLSVYWYQQSLDQGLQFLIQYYNGEERAKGNILERFSAQQFPDLHSELNLSSLELGDSALYFCASSVEVSAGPQHFGDGTRLSIL.